Listed here is a single T cell receptor beta chain. What it binds is unknown. The data were produced by immunoSEQ multiplex PCR, yet TCRdb's version contains in-frame clones alone and is incomplete. The sample has about 100,000 clones, approximately 88% seen once; the top ten hold approximately 5.7%. Healthy donors had no documented immune events, such as infections, while sampled. The data were obtained in a study of identifying expanded T cells in peripheral blood. General study points: Variance in clone template counts between two-week samples significantly increased with total template count across all healthy donors. Over about two and four weeks, about 17 and 20 clones changed, versus around 1.2 between replicates.

V dropped 0 bases and J dropped 4 bases, with 16 bases sitting between them. Germline CDR1 and CDR2: LGHNA and YNFKEQ. This CDR3 contains 17 residues. Sequencing was carried out using blood. The sequence was collected from a person between 18 and 75 years old in good health. The rearrangement uses TRBV4-2 and TRBJ2-1; perhaps TRBD1 as D (5 bases). The CDR3 spells CASSQDPGKAKYNEQFF. The CDR3 coding sequence is TGTGCCAGCAGCCAAGATCCAGGGAAAGCTAAGTACAATGAGCAGTTCTTC.